This T cell receptor (beta chain) was captured by sequencing in a study of control samples from healthy donors and cancer patients (dated by TCRdb to the early 2020s). Note on this clone: What this receptor recognizes is not known. No base quality values were provided; no much bigger clone lies one nucleotide off. Other DNA sequences in the same sample also yield this CDR3.

The library came from the immunoSEQ multiplex PCR assay. Imported from immuneACCESS, the table was reduced by TCRdb to in-frame sequences with V and J called. These copies leave out some clones; in studies compared against another copy, an unresolved V gene accounts for under half, and the cause of the remainder is not known. This sample has 260,000 or so clones in its table, and over 75% of those were observed once. Less than 15% of the sample is taken by the ten largest. The CDR3 holds 15 amino acids from the cysteine to the phenylalanine. The read is trimmed to its CDR3 DNA, 45 bases read in frame from base 1. CDR1 is given as SGDLS and CDR2 as YYNGEE, both from the germline V gene. Trimming removed 0 bases from V and 1 base from J; the gene matches leave 2 bases unexplained.

Source material: PBMCs. The TCR was taken from a woman aged 55-75 years with lung cancer. This chain joins TRBV9 to TRBJ2-5, with TRBD2 matching 8 junction bases. The CDR3 corresponds to CASSVAGGPQETQYF. The DNA sequence reads TGTGCCAGCAGCGTAGCGGGAGGGCCCCAAGAGACCCAGTACTTC.